Following are 15 T cell receptor beta chains from one sample sequenced in a study of cytomegalovirus exposure and HLA in healthy donors. The study ran its PCR with 60 Vbeta and 13 Jbeta primers. Profiling relied on immunoSEQ multiplex PCR, and the TCRdb table lists in-frame clones only, not all of them. The listing contains roughly 120,000 clones. The sample taken for sequencing was PBMCs. All receptors come from a young man in good health and CMV-seronegative.

The chain combines TRBV10-3 with TRBJ2-7, with 10 nucleotides matching TRBD1. This CDR3 spans 15 amino acids. Per germline, CDR1 ENHRY and CDR2 SYGVKD. V trimming: 2 bases; J trimming: 4 bases; junction bases outside the gene matches: 5. The CDR3 spells CAISETDRGYYEQYF. In DNA, the CDR3 is TGTGCCATCAGTGAGACGGACAGGGGGTATTACGAGCAGTACTTC.

The genes are TRBV7-3 and TRBJ2-3, with TRBD2 matching over 7 bases. J gave up 2 bases and V 5 bases, and 10 bases lay outside the gene matches. The CDR3 has 16 residues. Germline V gene lookup returns CDR1 SGHTA and CDR2 FQGTGA. CDR3 DNA sequence: TGTGCCAGCAGCCGGGGGGACTCGGCGATCACAGATACGCAGTATTTT. Translated, it gives CASSRGDSAITDTQYF.

The V gene is TRBV20-1, the J gene TRBJ2-1; D is unclear. CDR1 is DFQATT and CDR2 is SNEGSKA in the germline V gene (reference sequence). The CDR3 is 11 residues long. Trimming cost V 6 bases and J 7 bases, with 10 bases left between them. In DNA form, the CDR3 reads TGCAGTGCCCCCAGGTTGAATGAGCAGTTCTTC. It yields the protein CSAPRLNEQFF.

The chain combines TRBV29-1 with TRBJ2-1; unclear D gene. The germline V gene has CDR1 SQVTM and CDR2 ANQGSEA. The CDR3 extends over 13 amino acids. Trimming removed 2 bases at V and 8 bases at J, with 13 bases between. This CDR3 reads CSVEKARGDEQFF. The CDR3 DNA reads TGCAGCGTTGAAAAGGCGAGAGGCGATGAGCAGTTCTTC.

This chain joins TRBV29-1 and TRBJ1-2; D ambiguous. From germline, CDR1 is SQVTM and CDR2 ANQGSEA. Trimming stripped 0 bases from V and 6 bases from J, with 11 bases between. This CDR3 is 13 amino acids long. In DNA, the CDR3 is TGCAGCGTTGAAGATCCGGGGTTGGATGGCTACACCTTC. Translating it yields CSVEDPGLDGYTF.

This sequence joins TRBV11-3 and TRBJ1-1, with D hard to call. V lost 0 bases, J lost 1 base, and 6 bases lay in between. This CDR3 comprises 14 residues. The germline V gene encodes CDR1 SGHNT and CDR2 YENEEA. The CDR3 DNA follows: TGTGCCAGCAGCTTAGATTCATCGAACACTGAAGCTTTCTTT. As protein: CASSLDSSNTEAFF.

The chain uses TRBV5-4 and TRBJ2-2, with TRBD2 identical over 8 bases. This CDR3 is 16 amino acids long. CDR1 is SGHNT, CDR2 YYREEE, per germline (reference sequence). The junction had 1 base not matched to a gene; V was cut back by 0 bases and J by 0 bases. CDR3: CASSLGAGANTGELFF. DNA of the CDR3: TGTGCCAGCAGCTTGGGAGCGGGAGCGAACACCGGGGAGCTGTTTTTT.

The genes are TRBV27 and TRBJ2-5; TRBD2 is a possible D gene (5 bases). Germline CDR1 is MNHEY and CDR2 is SMNVEV (reference sequence). V lost 1 base and J 2 bases, leaving 8 bases between the germline ends. The CDR3 runs to 14 residues. The CDR3 coding sequence is TGTGCCAGCAGTTTATTGGGAGCACAAGAGACCCAGTACTTC. Its translation: CASSLLGAQETQYF.

This chain links TRBV5-6 with TRBJ2-7; tentative D call: TRBD2 (5 bases). V was clipped by 4 bases and J by 1 base, with 15 bases between them. Germline V CDR1 and CDR2: SGHDT, YYEEEE. CDR3 length: 15 residues. CDR3 sequence reads: CASSQILADSYEQYF. CDR3 DNA sequence: TGTGCCAGCAGCCAGATCCTAGCCGATTCCTACGAGCAGTACTTC.

The gene calls are TRBV29-1 and TRBJ2-4, with 7 bases that match TRBD2. The V and J ends lost 6 bases and 1 base, in that order; junction bases with no gene match: 12. CDR1 and CDR2 from the germline V gene are SQVTM and ANQGSEA. This CDR3 is 16 amino acids long. The chain's CDR3 is CSVAEGGYVAKNIQYF. For the CDR3, the DNA is TGCAGCGTGGCGGAGGGAGGGTATGTTGCCAAAAACATTCAGTACTTC. The full variable domain, its missing parts supplied by reference TRBV29-1 and TRBJ2-4, is SAVISQKPSRDICQRGTSLTIQCQVDSQVTMMFWYRQQPGQSLTLIATANQGSEATYESGFVIDKFPISRPNLTFSTLTVSNMSPEDSSIYLCSVAEGGYVAKNIQYFGAGTRLSVL.

The chain is built from TRBV30 and TRBJ1-5; 7 nucleotides agree with TRBD1. After removal of 4 bases from V and 5 bases from J, the junction contained 5 bases not matched to a gene. Per germline, CDR1 GTSNPN and CDR2 SVGIG (reference sequence). The length of the CDR3 is 13 residues. Here the CDR3 reads CAWTGGLDQPQHF. As DNA, the CDR3 is TGTGCCTGGACAGGGGGATTGGATCAGCCCCAGCATTTT.

Note on this clone: An end of the junction does not agree with germline; a read error may underlie this. The rearrangement links TRBV27 to TRBJ2-7, with 11 bases fitting TRBD2. CDR1 is MNHEY and CDR2 is SMNVEV in the germline V gene (reference sequence). CDR3 length: 16 amino acids. The CDR3 region has the DNA TGTGCCTGCAGTCCCGAGACTAGCGGGAACCCCTACGAGCAGTACTTC. Its protein is CACSPETSGNPYEQYF.

The genes are TRBV7-9 and TRBJ2-1, with D possibly being TRBD2 (5 bases). The CDR3 runs 12 residues. Deletions cut 6 bases from V and 9 bases from J, with 12 bases between. Per germline, CDR1 SEHNR and CDR2 FQNEAQ (reference sequence). CDR3: CASSHEGSEQFF. CDR3 bases: TGTGCCAGCAGTCACGAGGGCTCTGAGCAGTTCTTC.

V is TRBV18 and J is TRBJ2-1, with a weak D call TRBD2 (6 bases). This CDR3 spans 20 amino acids. The germline V gene has CDR1 KGHSH and CDR2 LQKENI. V was shortened by 3 bases and J by 8 bases, with 32 bases between the two germline ends. The CDR3 DNA reads as TGTGCCAGCTCACCCCGGCTGACGGCCCGGAAATCGGAGGGCCTCGATGAGCAGTTCTTC. Translating gives CASSPRLTARKSEGLDEQFF.

The chain joins TRBV9 to TRBJ2-7, with D possibly matching TRBD1 (6 bases). The CDR3 spans 14 residues. CDR1 and CDR2 from the germline V gene are SGDLS and YYNGEE. Trimming stripped 0 bases from V and 6 bases from J, with 13 bases between. DNA for the CDR3: TGTGCCAGCAGCGTAGGTACAGGGATGAGCGAGCAGTACTTC. It yields the protein CASSVGTGMSEQYF.